This entry is about one TCR beta chain. This clone was seen a handful of times. Its target antigen remains unknown. One end of the junction does not line up with germline, which may come from a read error. The data are from a study of vaccination effects on CD4 cells after COVID-19 (dated by TCRdb to about 2022). With regard to the full study: Two doses of either the BNT162b2 or the mRNA-1273 mRNA SARS-CoV-2 vaccine were administered to participants. The study compared SARS-CoV-2 spike-specific CD4+ TCR repertoires before and after mRNA vaccination in COVID-19 convalescent patients and infection-naive vaccine recipients. A total of roughly 9 COVID-19 convalescent patients and a handful of SARS-CoV-2-naive healthy vaccine recipients were included in the full study. In the study, cultures from other donors were sequenced using the Oncomine TCR Beta short-read assay on an Illumina iSeq 100.

In the ViraFEST assay, PBMC were stimulated with viral peptide pools, and TCR sequencing was then used to find antigen-specific CD4+ T cell clonotypes based on their expansion. After more than nine days of culture, CD4+ T cells were isolated with the EasySep CD4+ T cell isolation kit. Healthy vaccine recipients had no prior SARS-CoV-2 infection, confirmed by negative nucleocapsid antibodies before and after vaccination. Roughly 2 million PBMC per well were cultured in IMDM with around 5.3% human AB serum, 8.5 to 10 IU/ml IL-2 and gentamicin, plus 10 ug/ml peptides. Half of the culture medium was replaced with fresh IL-2-containing medium on days 3 and 7. Unless otherwise noted, each peptide stimulation condition was cultured in triplicate wells. PBMC were separated from whole blood using Ficoll-Paque Plus gradient centrifugation and were then either cryopreserved at -140C or used fresh. The overlapping peptide pools covered the spike proteins of SARS-CoV-2 as well as those of the common cold coronaviruses HCoV-NL63, HCoV-OC43 and HCoV-229E. The QIAamp micro DNA kit was used to extract genomic DNA from the cultured CD4+ T cells.

To prepare the library, the immunoSEQ multiplex PCR assay was applied. DNA from the CD4+ T cells that had been cultured and isolated underwent TCR beta CDR3 sequencing. In the paper's pipeline: Non-productive TCR sequences were removed and reads were trimmed to the CDR3 region, keeping CDR3s of at least 7 amino acids. Antigen-specific clonotypes were identified with the MANAFEST web app by comparing expansion in peptide wells against reference cultures. To be called positive, a clone needed expansion at FDR<0.05 compared with the reference and with all other wells, an odds ratio greater than 5, and a frequency greater than 0.1% in two replicate wells. A clonotype was called cross-reactive if it was significantly expanded both in SARS-CoV-2 spike wells and in at least one common cold coronavirus spike condition. Levenshtein distance calculated with the stringdist R package was used to assess CDR3 similarity, and unrooted trees were constructed with ape in R 3.6.1. The table comes from immuneACCESS by way of TCRdb, which keeps in-frame sequences with V and J called. Part of the clones is missing from these tables; in studies checked, under half for an unresolved V gene and the rest for unknown reasons. Clone size and the V and J calls come from that table; the DNA yielded D and trimming. Present in this sample are 20,000 to 25,000 clones, around 70% of which were seen just once. 26% of the sample comes from the top ten.

The CDR3, cysteine through phenylalanine, is 12 amino acids long. Only the CDR3 region is kept as DNA, spanning 36 bases read in frame from base 1. CDR1 is given as MNHEY and CDR2 as SVGEGT, both from the germline V gene. Summary of the overall study and its limitations: In healthy vaccine recipients, vaccine-induced clones were almost all SARS-CoV-2 mono-reactive, with only 1 of 255 cross-reactive with common cold coronaviruses. Only a small number of convalescent patients were included, and no early post-infection timepoints were available, which limited the study. Marked clonal contraction was observed in both infection-induced and vaccine-induced clones at late post-vaccination timepoints, consistent with waning T cell responses.

The TCR was taken from a human donor who received a COVID-19 vaccine. The rearrangement combines TRBV6-2 or TRBV6-3 with TRBJ1-5, and TRBD1 matches 9 of the central bases. This specimen was CD4+ T cells from PBMCs cultured with HCoV-NL63 spike peptides, taken before COVID-19 vaccination. The sample's cell subset or site, from its label and the paper: HCoV-NL63 spike overlapping peptide pool stimulation. The CDR3 protein: CASSLGQGLSSF. The bases are TGTGCCAGCAGTCTCGGACAGGGGCTATCAAGTTTT.